This entry lists 2 T cell receptor beta chains sequenced from one sample in a study of shared clonotypes between healthy human individuals. Sequenced by immunoSEQ multiplex PCR; TCRdb stores in-frame clones only, minus some. The sample lists under 2.5 million clones, roughly 92% occurring once. Sequenced input: naive CD4+ T cells from PBMCs. Subset of the sample: CD45RA+ positively selected. The receptor set was obtained from a man aged 18 to 29 in good health. Some clones in this sample may be carry-over from other donors' samples.

A word on this clone: Distinct nucleotide sequences in the sample also encode this CDR3. The chain joins TRBV28 to TRBJ1-3, with D unresolved. The germline V and J ends were trimmed by 3 bases and 0 bases, with 9 bases remaining between them. Germline loops: CDR1 MDHEN, CDR2 SYDVKM. The CDR3 loop spans 15 amino acids. CDR3 DNA sequence: TGTGCCAGCAGTTTCTCGGACCTCTCTGGAAACACCATATATTTT. Amino acids: CASSFSDLSGNTIYF.

Here the CDR3 reads CASSGSGTLYEQYF. For the CDR3, the DNA is TGTGCCAGCAGTGGGAGCGGGACTTTATACGAGCAGTACTTC. V is TRBV28 and J is TRBJ2-7, with 7 bases fitting TRBD2. The CDR3 runs 14 residues. Germline V CDR1 and CDR2: MDHEN, SYDVKM. Germline trimming cut 5 bases from V and 4 bases from J; bases unmatched to any gene: 8.